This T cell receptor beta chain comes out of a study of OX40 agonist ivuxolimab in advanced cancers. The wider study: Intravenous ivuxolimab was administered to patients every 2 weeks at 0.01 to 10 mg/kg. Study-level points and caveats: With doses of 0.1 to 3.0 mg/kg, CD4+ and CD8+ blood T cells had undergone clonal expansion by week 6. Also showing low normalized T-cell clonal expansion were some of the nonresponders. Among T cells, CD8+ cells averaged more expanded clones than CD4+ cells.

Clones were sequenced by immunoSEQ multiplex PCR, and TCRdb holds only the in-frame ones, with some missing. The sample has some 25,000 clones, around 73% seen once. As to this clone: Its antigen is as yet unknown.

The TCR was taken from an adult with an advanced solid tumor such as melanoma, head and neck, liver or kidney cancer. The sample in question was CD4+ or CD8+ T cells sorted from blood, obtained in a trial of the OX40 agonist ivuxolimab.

CDR3 bases: TGTGCCAGCAGCTTAGCAGGACACATGTCTGAAGCTTTCTTT. Amino acid sequence: CASSLAGHMSEAFF. V usage is TRBV7-9 and J usage is TRBJ1-1; the D gene is possibly TRBD1 (5 bases). This CDR3 comprises 14 residues. CDR1 and CDR2 from the germline V gene are SEHNR and FQNEAQ (reference sequence). Trimming pared 0 bases from V and 6 bases from J, leaving 11 bases between.